This T cell receptor beta chain was identified during a study of T-cell memory formation after mild COVID-19 (dated by TCRdb to 2020 to 2022). At the level of the whole study: TCR sequence clusters from the two donors were largely donor specific. In a couple of donors, T-cell clones that expanded and contracted after mild COVID-19 were followed by sequencing TCRalpha and TCRbeta repertoires longitudinally. The cohort was made up of two young adult volunteers, one female and one male, who were previously healthy. General findings and caveats noted by the study authors: Contracting CD4+ clones turned up mainly in the CM and EM memory subsets, whereas EMRA was where CD8+ clones were enriched. The study included only two mild cases, and larger cohorts that include severe cases with pre-infection samples were judged to be necessary. Balanced CD4/CD8 phenotypes were observed for clones contracting from day 15 to 85, whereas a bias towards CD4+ was observed for a second wave of clones expanding from day 15 to 37. The second-wave clones that peaked on day 37 were not confirmed to be SARS-CoV-2 specific. Some responding clones were found in pre-infection memory, which suggests that pre-existing cross-reactive memory T cells took part in the SARS-CoV-2 response.

The sequencing machine was an Illumina NovaSeq 6000. TCRalpha and TCRbeta cDNA libraries were constructed by 5'RACE with constant-segment primers, with sample barcodes and unique molecular identifiers being introduced. RNA was extracted from every sample with Trizol reagent. The libraries were amplified in two PCR steps, and the second step added a second sample barcode and Illumina TruSeq adapters. The libraries were sequenced on an Illumina NovaSeq using 2 x 150 bp paired-end reads. On the study's bioinformatics: Demultiplexing of reads and collapsing into UMI-guided consensus sequences were performed with migec v1.2.7. Using mixcr v2.1.11, the UMI consensuses were aligned to TRA and TRB V and J templates and assembled into clonotypes. A clonotype was counted as expanded or contracted only when both edgeR and NoisET called the clonotype significant, with the noise models trained on biological replicates. For edgeR calls, the cutoffs were a false discovery rate-adjusted p below 0.01 and a log2 fold-change threshold of 1. As an exploratory analysis of dynamics, PCA with hierarchical clustering was applied to max-normalized trajectories of the 1000 most abundant clonotypes. Separately sequenced CD4+ and CD8+ repertoires were used to assign the CD4 or CD8 phenotype of responding clones. TCRdb's own reprocessing of the public reads used fastp at Q25 and MiXCR and kept productive beta chains. Each entry is one CDR3 protein sequence, shown with its most common DNA and genes. The V and J calls were determined by TCRdb, not by the authors. This sample gives about 560,000 distinct CDR3 sequences in total; around 15% of them show up just once. The leading ten clones occupy around 8.1% of the sample.

Ficoll-Paque density gradient centrifugation was the method used to isolate PBMCs. The germline V gene supplies CDR1 KGHSH and CDR2 LQKENI. The germline V and J ends show losses of 3 bases and 6 bases respectively, and no gene match explains 12 bases of the junction. The CDR3, cysteine through phenylalanine, is 18 amino acids long. The DNA shown is the 54-base CDR3, in frame from base 1. As concerns this clonotype: No antigen is known for it. No much larger clone exists at a distance of one base, and base qualities are not known.

The chain is made from TRBV18 and TRBJ2-5, and TRBD2 aligns with 14 junction nucleotides. Input material: PBMCs or a T cell subset sorted from them (not recorded which). This TCR was sampled from an adult woman who had mild COVID-19 (a few samples of this study predate the infection). The sample titles of this study are shuffled in the database, so cell type and time point are left out; the donor was told from shared clones. The CDR3 protein: CASSPGTSGGDSSKTQYF. The DNA sequence is TGTGCCAGCTCACCGGGGACTAGCGGGGGAGATTCCTCAAAGACCCAGTACTTC.